This T cell receptor (beta chain) was captured by sequencing in a study of CD8 T cells in Susac syndrome. Whole-study results and caveats: CD4+ repertoires of Susac syndrome patients lacked detectable clonal expansion.

All included Susac syndrome patients satisfied recently defined diagnostic criteria for definite or probable disease. cDNA came from roughly 0.47 to 1 ug RNA primed by random hexamers. A single record per CDR3 protein comes from TCRdb applying MiXCR to the immunoSEQ multiplex PCR reads. The data contain over 150,000 distinct CDR3 sequences, around 94% of them singletons. This CDR3 has 14 amino acids. CDR1 is SGDLS and CDR2 is YYNGEE in the germline V gene. V dropped 0 bases and J dropped 4; count of bases not matched to a gene: 4. A note on this clonotype: Its matching antigen is unknown.

The sequence came from a human donor with Susac syndrome. Input material: CD4+ T cells from PBMCs. This rearrangement joins TRBV9 to TRBJ2-7; 7 bases are shared with TRBD1. The CDR3: CASSVDPGGYEQYF. The CDR3 DNA sequence: TGTGCCAGCAGCGTAGACCCAGGGGGTTACGAGCAGTACTTC.